The entry below gives a single TCR beta chain sequence along with its context. The CDR3 covers 13 residues. Germline loops: CDR1 SNHLY, CDR2 FYNNEI. V gave up 7 bases and J gave up 5 bases; unmatched junction bases: 4. This entry is derived from a study of blood T cell repertoires in COVID-19. Study-wide context: There were acute and convalescent COVID-19 samples, and they came from the United States, Italy and Spain. T cells, B-cell-depleted T cells, or PBMCs supplied cDNA or gDNA.

As originally analysed: Amplification with reference gene primers provided the estimates of nucleated cell counts. Sequencing was performed with immunoSEQ multiplex PCR; in TCRdb, only in-frame clones are kept and a portion is missing. V and J calls plus clone size are reproduced from that table; the DNA served to infer D and trimming. Of approximately 11,000 clones listed, roughly 86% are singletons. The J gene is TRBJ1-4, the V gene TRBV2, with 7 positions matching TRBD1. Sequenced input: peripheral blood. This sequence was found in a man aged 45-65 years with active COVID-19. This chain's CDR3 is CASIDRVNEKLFF. CDR3 DNA: TGTGCCAGCATTGACAGGGTAAATGAAAAACTGTTTTTT. Complete variable domain (other parts from reference TRBV2 and TRBJ1-4): EPEVTQTPSHQVTQMGQEVILRCVPISNHLYFYWYRQILGQKVEFLVSFYNNEISEKSEIFDDQFSVERPDGSNFTLKIRSTKLEDSAMYFCASIDRVNEKLFFGSGTQLSVL.